This section outlines one TCR beta chain sequence together with its context. Its recognized antigen is unknown. Qualities for individual bases were not recorded, and no much larger clone is one base off. TCRbeta CDR3 regions were amplified from genomic DNA using the immunoSEQ Assay, a bias-controlled multiplex PCR. The authors' pipeline ran thus. The number of nucleated cells in each sample was estimated from the amplification of reference gene primers within the assay. Sequence reads were collapsed and filtered to measure the absolute abundance of every unique TCRbeta CDR3 rearrangement. For each sample, productive Simpson clonality was calculated by taking the square root of Simpson's diversity index across productive rearrangements. What TCRdb holds here is the immuneACCESS table cut down to in-frame rearrangements. Part of the clones is not present; checked against another copy, under half of the missing clones reflect an unresolved V gene, and the others are unexplained. V, J and clone size reflect that table, while D and trimming were determined from the DNA. The sample profile shows a few hundred thousand clones; more than 75% of them were found once. The top ten clones comprise 10% of the sample.

In the germline V gene (reference sequence), CDR1 corresponds to SGHNT and CDR2 to YYREEE. Relative to germline, V is 4 bases shorter and J is 4 bases shorter, with 14 bases between their ends. Spanning cysteine to phenylalanine, the CDR3 consists of 14 amino acids. Only the CDR3 DNA is retained, 42 bases long and in frame from the first base. Enrolling through a virtual design, the prospective study's participants ranged in age from roughly 18 to 95 years and lived across roughly 24 United States geographic areas. In the prospective study, cohorts were assigned on the basis of participant-reported clinical history obtained from a screening survey and a study questionnaire. Recovered participants in ImmuneRACE Cohort 3 were defined as having two consecutive negative NP/OP PCR tests, clearance from a healthcare professional, or resolution of symptoms. Each participant in the prospective study had whole blood, serum and a nasopharyngeal or oropharyngeal swab collected by mobile phlebotomists. Prospective study participants could optionally give additional blood draws and questionnaires over an approximately 2-month period. Prospective study blood samples were shipped either frozen or at room temperature before DNA extraction.

This sample is drawn from a study of blood T cell repertoires in COVID-19 (dated by TCRdb to 2020 to 2021). Describing the broader study: Collaborator samples came from the United States, Italy and Spain and covered acute and convalescent phases of COVID-19. The material from the prospective study consisted of cDNA or gDNA derived from T cells, B-cell-depleted T cells, or PBMCs. Deeply sampled blood TCRbeta repertoires from subjects exposed to, actively infected with, or recovered from COVID-19 were included in the dataset. The repertoires were released in a freely available public database meant as a resource for research on the immune response to SARS-CoV-2. The samples were drawn from two sources: the first 160 participants of the ongoing ImmuneRACE study, and 1,200 or so subjects contributed by 6 global collaborators. The sample metadata nearly always contained a de-identified subject ID, COVID-19 status, age in years and sex. Where HLA class I and class II types were available, the types were taken from metadata supplied by the sample provider, not from assay-based typing.

Broader findings and caveats from the paper: The quantity of clinical and demographic metadata differed by source and by participant and was supplied without curation.

This receptor was obtained from a woman in her late teens or twenties who had recovered from COVID-19. The sequencing sample was made of PBMCs or T cells enriched from blood (not recorded which). This sequence uses TRBV5-4 and TRBJ1-1; the D segment could be TRBD1, given 5 matching bases. The nucleotide sequence is given as TGTGCCAGCAGCGCCTTTGGGGGGGGCACTGAAGCTTTCTTT. Translated, it reads CASSAFGGGTEAFF.